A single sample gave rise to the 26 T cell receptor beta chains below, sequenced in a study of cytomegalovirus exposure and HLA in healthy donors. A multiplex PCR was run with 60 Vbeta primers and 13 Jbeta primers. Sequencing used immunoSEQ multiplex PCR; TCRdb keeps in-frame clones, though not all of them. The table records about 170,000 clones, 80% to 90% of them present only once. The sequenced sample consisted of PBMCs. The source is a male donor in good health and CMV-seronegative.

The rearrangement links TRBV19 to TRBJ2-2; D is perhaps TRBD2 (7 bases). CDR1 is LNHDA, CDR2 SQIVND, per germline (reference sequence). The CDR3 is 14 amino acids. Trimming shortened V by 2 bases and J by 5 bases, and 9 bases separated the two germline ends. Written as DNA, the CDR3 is TGTGCCAGTAGTATACGGGGGGCGACCGGGGAGCTGTTTTTT. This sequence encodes CASSIRGATGELFF.

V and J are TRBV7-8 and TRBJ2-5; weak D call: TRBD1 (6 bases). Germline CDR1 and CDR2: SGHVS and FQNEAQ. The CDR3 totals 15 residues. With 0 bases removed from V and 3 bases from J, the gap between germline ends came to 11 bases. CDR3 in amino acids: CASSLAGALEETQYF. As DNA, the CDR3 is TGTGCCAGCAGCTTAGCGGGGGCCCTCGAAGAGACCCAGTACTTC.

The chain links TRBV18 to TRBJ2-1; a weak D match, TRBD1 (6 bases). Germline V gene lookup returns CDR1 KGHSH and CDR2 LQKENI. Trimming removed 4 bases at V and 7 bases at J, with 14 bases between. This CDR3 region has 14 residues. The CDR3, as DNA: TGTGCCAGCTCACTACCGGACAGACCTAATGAGCAGTTCTTC. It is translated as CASSLPDRPNEQFF.

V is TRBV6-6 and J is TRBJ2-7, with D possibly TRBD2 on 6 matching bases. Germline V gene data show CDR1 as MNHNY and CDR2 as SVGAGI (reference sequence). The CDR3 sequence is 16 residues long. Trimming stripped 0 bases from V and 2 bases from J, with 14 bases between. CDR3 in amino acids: CASSYSRGSGAYEQYF. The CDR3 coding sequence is TGTGCCAGCAGTTACTCGAGGGGTAGCGGAGCCTACGAGCAGTACTTC.

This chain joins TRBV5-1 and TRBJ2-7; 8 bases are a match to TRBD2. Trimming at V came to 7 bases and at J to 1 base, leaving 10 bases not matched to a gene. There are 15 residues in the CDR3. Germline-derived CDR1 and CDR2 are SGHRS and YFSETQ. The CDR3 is CASPTRTSQSYEQYF. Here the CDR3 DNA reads TGCGCCAGCCCCACGAGGACTAGCCAATCCTACGAGCAGTACTTC.

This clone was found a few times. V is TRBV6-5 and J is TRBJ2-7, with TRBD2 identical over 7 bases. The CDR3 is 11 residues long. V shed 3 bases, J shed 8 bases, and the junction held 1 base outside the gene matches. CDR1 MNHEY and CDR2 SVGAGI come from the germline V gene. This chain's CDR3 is CASSYSGQQYF. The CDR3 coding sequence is TGTGCCAGCAGTTATAGCGGGCAGCAGTACTTC.

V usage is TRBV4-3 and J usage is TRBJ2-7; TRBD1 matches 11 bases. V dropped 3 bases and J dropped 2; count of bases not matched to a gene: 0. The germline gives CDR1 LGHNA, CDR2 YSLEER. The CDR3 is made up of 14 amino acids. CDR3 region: CASSQGQGAYEQYF. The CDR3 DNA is TGCGCCAGCAGCCAGGGACAGGGGGCCTACGAGCAGTACTTC.

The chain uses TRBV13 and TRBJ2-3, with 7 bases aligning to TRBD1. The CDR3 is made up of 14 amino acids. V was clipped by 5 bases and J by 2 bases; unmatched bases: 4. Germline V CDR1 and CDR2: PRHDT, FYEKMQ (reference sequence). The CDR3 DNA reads TGTGCCAGCAGCGGACAGGAATACACAGATACGCAGTATTTT. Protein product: CASSGQEYTDTQYF.

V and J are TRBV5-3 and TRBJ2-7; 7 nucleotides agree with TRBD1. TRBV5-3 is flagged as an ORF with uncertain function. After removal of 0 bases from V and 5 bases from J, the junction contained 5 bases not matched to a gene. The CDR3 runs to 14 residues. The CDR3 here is CARSLDQGENEQYF. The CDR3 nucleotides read TGTGCCAGAAGCTTGGACCAGGGGGAGAACGAGCAGTACTTC.

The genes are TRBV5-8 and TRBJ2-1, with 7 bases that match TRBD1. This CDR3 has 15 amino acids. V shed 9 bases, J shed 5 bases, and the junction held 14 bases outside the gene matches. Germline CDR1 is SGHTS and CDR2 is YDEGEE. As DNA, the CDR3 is TGTGCCACCCTTACCCGACAGGGTAATCACAATGAGCAGTTCTTC. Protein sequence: CATLTRQGNHNEQFF.

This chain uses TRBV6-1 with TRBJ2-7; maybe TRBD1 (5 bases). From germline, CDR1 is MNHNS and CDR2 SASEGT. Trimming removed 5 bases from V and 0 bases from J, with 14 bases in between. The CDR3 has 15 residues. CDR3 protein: CASSTTGAGSYEQYF. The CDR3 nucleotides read TGTGCCAGCAGTACCACAGGAGCCGGCTCCTACGAGCAGTACTTC.

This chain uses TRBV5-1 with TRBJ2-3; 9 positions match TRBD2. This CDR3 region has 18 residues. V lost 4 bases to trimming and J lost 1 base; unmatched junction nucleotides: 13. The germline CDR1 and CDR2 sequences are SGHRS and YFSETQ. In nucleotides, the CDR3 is TGCGCCAGCAGCCTGAAGGCGCGGGGGGGCTGGGGCACAGATACGCAGTATTTT. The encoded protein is CASSLKARGGWGTDTQYF. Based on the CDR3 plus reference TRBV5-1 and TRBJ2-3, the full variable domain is KAGVTQTPRYLIKTRGQQVTLSCSPISGHRSVSWYQQTPGQGLQFLFEYFSETQRNKGNFPGRFSGRQFSNSRSEMNVSTLELGDSALYLCASSLKARGGWGTDTQYFGPGTRLTVL.

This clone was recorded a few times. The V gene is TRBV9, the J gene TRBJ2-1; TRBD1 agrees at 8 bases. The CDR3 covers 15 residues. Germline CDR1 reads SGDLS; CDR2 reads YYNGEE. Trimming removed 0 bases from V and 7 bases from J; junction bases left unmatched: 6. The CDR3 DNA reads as TGTGCCAGCAGCGTAGCGCAGGGGGCGATTAATGAGCAGTTCTTC. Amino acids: CASSVAQGAINEQFF.

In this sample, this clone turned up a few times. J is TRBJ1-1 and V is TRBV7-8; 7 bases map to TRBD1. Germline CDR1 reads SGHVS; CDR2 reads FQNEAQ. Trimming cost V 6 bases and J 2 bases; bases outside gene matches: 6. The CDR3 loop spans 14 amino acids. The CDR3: CASSRGQENTEAFF. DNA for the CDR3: TGTGCCAGCAGTAGAGGACAGGAAAACACTGAAGCTTTCTTT.

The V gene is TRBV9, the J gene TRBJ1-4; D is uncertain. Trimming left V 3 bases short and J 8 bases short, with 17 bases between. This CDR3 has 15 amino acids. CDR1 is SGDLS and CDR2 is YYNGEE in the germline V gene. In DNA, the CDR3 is TGTGCCAGCAGCGCGTTTTCCTACCCGGGGGAAAAACTGTTTTTT. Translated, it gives CASSAFSYPGEKLFF.

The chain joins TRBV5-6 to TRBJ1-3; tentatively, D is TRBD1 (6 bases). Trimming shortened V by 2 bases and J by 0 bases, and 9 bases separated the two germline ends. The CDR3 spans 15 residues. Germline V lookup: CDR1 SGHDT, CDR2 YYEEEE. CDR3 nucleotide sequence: TGTGCCAGCAGCTTAGGGGGATACTCTGGAAACACCATATATTTT. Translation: CASSLGGYSGNTIYF.

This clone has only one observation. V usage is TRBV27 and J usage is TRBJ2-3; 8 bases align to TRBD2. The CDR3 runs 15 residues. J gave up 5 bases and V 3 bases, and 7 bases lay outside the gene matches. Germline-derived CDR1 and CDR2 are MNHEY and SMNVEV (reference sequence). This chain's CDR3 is CASSLSGSVIDTQYF. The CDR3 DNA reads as TGTGCCAGCAGTTTGAGCGGGAGTGTGATAGATACGCAGTATTTT.

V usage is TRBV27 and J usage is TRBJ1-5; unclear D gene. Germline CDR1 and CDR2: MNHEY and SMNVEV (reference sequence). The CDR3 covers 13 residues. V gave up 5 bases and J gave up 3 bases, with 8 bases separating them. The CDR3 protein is CASSPGNNQPQHF. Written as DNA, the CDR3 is TGTGCCAGCAGTCCCGGGAACAATCAGCCCCAGCATTTT.

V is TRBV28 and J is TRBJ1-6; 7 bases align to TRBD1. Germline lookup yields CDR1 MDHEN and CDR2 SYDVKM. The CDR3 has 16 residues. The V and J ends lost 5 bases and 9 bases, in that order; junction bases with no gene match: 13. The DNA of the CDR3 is TGTGCCAGCAGTCCTATGACAGGGCGGGACCTTTCACCCCTCCACTTT. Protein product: CASSPMTGRDLSPLHF.

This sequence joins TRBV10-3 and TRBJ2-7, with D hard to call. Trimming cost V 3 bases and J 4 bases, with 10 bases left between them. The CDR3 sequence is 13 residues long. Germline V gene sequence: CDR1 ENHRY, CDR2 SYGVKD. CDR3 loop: CAISELSGYEQYF. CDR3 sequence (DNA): TGTGCCATCAGTGAACTTTCTGGTTACGAGCAGTACTTC.

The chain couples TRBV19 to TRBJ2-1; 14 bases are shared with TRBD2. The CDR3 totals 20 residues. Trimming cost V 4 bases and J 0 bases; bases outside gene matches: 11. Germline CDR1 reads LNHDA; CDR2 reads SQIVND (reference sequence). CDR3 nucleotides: TGTGCCAGTAGTACCCCTCGACTAGCGGGGGGGCCGAGCTCCTACAATGAGCAGTTCTTC. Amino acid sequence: CASSTPRLAGGPSSYNEQFF.

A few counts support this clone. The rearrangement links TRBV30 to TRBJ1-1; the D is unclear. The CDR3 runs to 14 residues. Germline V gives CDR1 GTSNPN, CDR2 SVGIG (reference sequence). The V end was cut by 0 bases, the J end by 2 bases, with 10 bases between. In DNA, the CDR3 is TGTGCCTGGAGTGTATCACTGATTAACACTGAAGCTTTCTTT. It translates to CAWSVSLINTEAFF. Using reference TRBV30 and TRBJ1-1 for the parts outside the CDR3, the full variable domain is SQTIHQWPATLVQPVGSPLSLECTVEGTSNPNLYWYRQAAGRGLQLLFYSVGIGQISSEVPQNLSASRPQDRQFILSSKKLLLSDSGFYLCAWSVSLINTEAFFGQGTRLTVV.

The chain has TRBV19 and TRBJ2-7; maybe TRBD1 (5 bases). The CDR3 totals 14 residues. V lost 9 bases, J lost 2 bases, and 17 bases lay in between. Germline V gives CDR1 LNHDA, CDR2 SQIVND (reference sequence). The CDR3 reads CARTSDSPTYEQYF. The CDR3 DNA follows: TGTGCCAGAACCTCCGACAGTCCGACCTACGAGCAGTACTTC.

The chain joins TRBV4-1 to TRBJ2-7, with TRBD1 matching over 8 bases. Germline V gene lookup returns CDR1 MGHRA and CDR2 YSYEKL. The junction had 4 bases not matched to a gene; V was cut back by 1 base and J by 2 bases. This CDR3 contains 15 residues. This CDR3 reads CASSQVPGQAYEQYF. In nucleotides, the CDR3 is TGCGCCAGCAGCCAAGTTCCGGGACAGGCCTACGAGCAGTACTTC.

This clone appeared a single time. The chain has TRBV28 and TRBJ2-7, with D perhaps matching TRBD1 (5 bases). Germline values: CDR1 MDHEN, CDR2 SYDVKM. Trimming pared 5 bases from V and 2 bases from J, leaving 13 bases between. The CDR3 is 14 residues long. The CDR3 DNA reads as TGTGCCAGCAGTCTACCTGCAGGGACCTACGAGCAGTACTTC. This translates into CASSLPAGTYEQYF.

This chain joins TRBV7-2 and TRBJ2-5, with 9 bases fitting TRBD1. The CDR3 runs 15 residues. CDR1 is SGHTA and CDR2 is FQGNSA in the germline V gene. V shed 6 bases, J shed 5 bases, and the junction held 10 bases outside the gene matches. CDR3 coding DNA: TGTGCCAGCAGTCTACCGACAGGGGGGAGCGAGACCCAGTACTTC. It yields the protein CASSLPTGGSETQYF.